Below are 4 T cell receptor beta chains sequenced from a single sample in a study of blood T cells in healthy people across ages (dated by TCRdb to 2015 to 2017). Libraries were built with 5' RACE. TCRdb lists the instrument as Illumina HiSeq 2500. A second PCR of roughly 7 to 11 cycles was performed with a sample-barcoded 5' primer and a J-beta primer mix. The public sequencing data were trimmed at Q25 with fastp and processed into clonotypes with MiXCR by TCRdb, which kept only in-frame beta chains. Every entry covers one CDR3 protein and lists the most common genes and DNA from its rows. Within this sample are hundreds of thousands of distinct CDR3 sequences, with roughly three fifths of them counted one time only. In total, the top ten clones hold around 24% of the sample. Input material: blood. These receptors all stem from a middle-aged man in good health.

CDR3 region: CASSRLVVHNEQFF. The CDR3 DNA reads TGTGCCAGCAGCCGACTAGTTGTACACAATGAGCAGTTCTTC. The chain combines TRBV14 with TRBJ2-1; the D gene is possibly TRBD2 (6 bases). The CDR3 extends over 14 amino acids. CDR1 SGHDN and CDR2 FVKESK come from the germline V gene. The V gene lost 4 bases and the J gene lost 5 bases, with 12 bases spanning the gap.

This clonotype was seen a few times. The rearrangement joins TRBV5-1 to TRBJ2-4, with 8 bases aligning to TRBD2. CDR1 is SGHRS and CDR2 is YFSETQ in the germline V gene. The CDR3 loop spans 16 amino acids. Trimming removed 2 bases from V and 8 bases from J; junction bases left unmatched: 12. The DNA of the CDR3 is TGCGCCAGCAGCTTCTCGGCCGGGGGGGCGCAGGACATTCAGTACTTC. Its translation is CASSFSAGGAQDIQYF.

The V and J genes are TRBV14 and TRBJ2-3; 8 bases fit TRBD2. Germline V gene lookup returns CDR1 SGHDN and CDR2 FVKESK. V lost 4 bases, J lost 11 bases, and 11 bases stayed unmatched. The CDR3 runs to 14 residues. The CDR3 DNA is TGTGCCAGCAGCCCCGGAATAGCGGGAATAGGGCAGTATTTT. Translation gives CASSPGIAGIGQYF.

The V call is TRBV10-3, the J call TRBJ2-3; TRBD2 aligns across 10 bases. Per the germline V gene, CDR1 is ENHRY and CDR2 is SYGVKD. CDR3 size: 14 residues. Trimming removed 8 bases from V and 6 bases from J; junction bases left unmatched: 8. The CDR3: CAIGPAGGMDTQYF. CDR3 nucleotides: TGTGCCATCGGTCCAGCGGGGGGGATGGATACGCAGTATTTT.